This T cell receptor (beta chain) was obtained from a study of cytomegalovirus exposure and HLA in healthy donors. Study-wide context: Falling in the Caucasian-associated ancestry cluster were about 82% of 398 genotyped donors. Whole-study results and caveats: Later work associated 16,951 TCR beta sequences with HLA alleles at 0.05 false discovery rate.

Use of 60 Vbeta and 13 Jbeta primers characterized the PCR. Assay: immunoSEQ multiplex PCR; the TCRdb copy retains only in-frame clones and omits some. The repertoire includes around 180,000 clones, 70% to 85% of them detected once, and 4.8% sits in the top ten. Germline V gene lookup returns CDR1 MNHEY and CDR2 SVGAGI. The CDR3 length is 16 residues. Trimming took off 4 bases at V and 0 bases at J, with 14 bases between the two ends. Points on this clone: Its cognate antigen is unknown.

The receptor's source is a man between 18 and 35 years old in good health and CMV-seronegative. Sequenced input: PBMCs. The J gene is TRBJ2-3, the V gene TRBV6-5, with D uncertain. The CDR3 loop is CASSLNPDSSTDTQYF. CDR3 bases: TGTGCCAGCAGTTTGAACCCCGACTCGAGCACAGATACGCAGTATTTT.